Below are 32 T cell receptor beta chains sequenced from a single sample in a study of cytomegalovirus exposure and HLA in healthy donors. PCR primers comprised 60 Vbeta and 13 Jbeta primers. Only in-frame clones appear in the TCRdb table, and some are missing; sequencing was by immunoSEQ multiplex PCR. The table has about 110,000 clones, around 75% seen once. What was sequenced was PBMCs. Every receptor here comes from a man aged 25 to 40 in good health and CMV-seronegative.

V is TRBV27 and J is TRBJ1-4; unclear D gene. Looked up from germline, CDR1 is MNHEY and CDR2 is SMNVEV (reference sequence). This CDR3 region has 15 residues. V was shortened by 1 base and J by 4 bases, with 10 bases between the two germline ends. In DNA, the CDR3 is TGTGCCAGCAGTTTATTAACGGGGTATAATGAAAAACTGTTTTTT. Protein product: CASSLLTGYNEKLFF.

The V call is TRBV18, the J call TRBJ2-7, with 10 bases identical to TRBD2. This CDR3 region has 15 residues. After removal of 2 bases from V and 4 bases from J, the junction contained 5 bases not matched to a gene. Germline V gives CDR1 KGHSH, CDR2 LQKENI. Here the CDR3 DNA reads TGTGCCAGCTCACCAAGTAGCGGGGGGTCTTACGAGCAGTACTTC. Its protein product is CASSPSSGGSYEQYF.

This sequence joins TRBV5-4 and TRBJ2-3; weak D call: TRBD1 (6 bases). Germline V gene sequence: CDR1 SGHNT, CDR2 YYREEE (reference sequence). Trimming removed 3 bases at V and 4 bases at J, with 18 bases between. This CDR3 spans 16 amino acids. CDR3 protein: CASSWGPPGGADTQYF. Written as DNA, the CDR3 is TGTGCCAGCAGCTGGGGACCTCCTGGGGGCGCAGATACGCAGTATTTT.

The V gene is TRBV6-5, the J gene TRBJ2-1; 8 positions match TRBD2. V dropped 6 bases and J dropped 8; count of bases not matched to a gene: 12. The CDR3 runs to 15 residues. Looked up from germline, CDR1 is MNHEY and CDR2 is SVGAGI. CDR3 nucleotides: TGTGCCAGCAGACCCACCGGGACTAGTAACCATGAGCAGTTCTTC. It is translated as CASRPTGTSNHEQFF.

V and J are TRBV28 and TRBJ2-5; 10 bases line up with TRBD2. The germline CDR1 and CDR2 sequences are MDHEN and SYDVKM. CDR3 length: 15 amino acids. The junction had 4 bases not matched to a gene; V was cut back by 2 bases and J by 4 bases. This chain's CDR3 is CASSLSGRVPETQYF. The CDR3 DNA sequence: TGTGCCAGCAGTTTAAGCGGGAGGGTGCCAGAGACCCAGTACTTC.

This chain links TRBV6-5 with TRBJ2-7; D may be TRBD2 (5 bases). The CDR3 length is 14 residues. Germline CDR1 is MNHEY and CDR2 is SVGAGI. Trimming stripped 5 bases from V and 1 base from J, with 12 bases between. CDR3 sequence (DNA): TGTGCCAGCAGTCTAGCCCGGGTATCCTACGAGCAGTACTTC. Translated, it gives CASSLARVSYEQYF.

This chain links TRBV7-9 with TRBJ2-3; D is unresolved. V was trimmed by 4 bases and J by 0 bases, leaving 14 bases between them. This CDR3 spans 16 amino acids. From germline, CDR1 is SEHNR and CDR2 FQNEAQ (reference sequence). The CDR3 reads CASSYREVASTDTQYF. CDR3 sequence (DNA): TGTGCCAGCAGCTACAGAGAAGTTGCTAGCACAGATACGCAGTATTTT. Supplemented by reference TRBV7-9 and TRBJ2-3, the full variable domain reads DTGVSQNPRHKITKRGQNVTFRCDPISEHNRLYWYRQTLGQGPEFLTYFQNEAQLEKSRLLSDRFSAERPKGSFSTLEIQRTEQGDSAMYLCASSYREVASTDTQYFGPGTRLTVL.

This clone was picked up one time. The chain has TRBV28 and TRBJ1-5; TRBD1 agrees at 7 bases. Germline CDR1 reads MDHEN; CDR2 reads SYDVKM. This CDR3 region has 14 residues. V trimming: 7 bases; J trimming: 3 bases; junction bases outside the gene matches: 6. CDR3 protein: CASIPTGYNQPQHF. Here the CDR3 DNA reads TGTGCCAGCATCCCGACAGGGTACAATCAGCCCCAGCATTTT.

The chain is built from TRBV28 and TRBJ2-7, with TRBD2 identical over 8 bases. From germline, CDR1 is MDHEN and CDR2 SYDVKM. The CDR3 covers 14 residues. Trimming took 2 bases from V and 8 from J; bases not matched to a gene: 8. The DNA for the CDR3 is TGTGCCAGCAGTTTAGGAACGGGAGGGGTTCAGCAGTACTTC. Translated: CASSLGTGGVQQYF.

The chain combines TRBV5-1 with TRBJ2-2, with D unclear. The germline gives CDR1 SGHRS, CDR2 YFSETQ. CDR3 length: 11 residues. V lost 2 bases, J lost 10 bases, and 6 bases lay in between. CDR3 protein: CASSFDMELFF. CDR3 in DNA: TGCGCCAGCAGCTTCGACATGGAGCTGTTTTTT.

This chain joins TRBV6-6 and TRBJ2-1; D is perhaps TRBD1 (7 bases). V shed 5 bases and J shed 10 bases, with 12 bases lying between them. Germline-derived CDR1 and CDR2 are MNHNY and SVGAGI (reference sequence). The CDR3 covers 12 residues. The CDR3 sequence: CASSSPGGEQFF. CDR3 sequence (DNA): TGTGCCAGCAGTAGCCCAGGGGGGGAGCAGTTCTTC.

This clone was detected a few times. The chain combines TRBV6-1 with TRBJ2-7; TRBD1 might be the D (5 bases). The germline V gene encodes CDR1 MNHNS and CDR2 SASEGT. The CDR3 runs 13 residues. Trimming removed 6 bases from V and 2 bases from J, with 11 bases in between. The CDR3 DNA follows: TGTGCCAGCAGAAAGACAGACACCTACGAGCAGTACTTC. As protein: CASRKTDTYEQYF.

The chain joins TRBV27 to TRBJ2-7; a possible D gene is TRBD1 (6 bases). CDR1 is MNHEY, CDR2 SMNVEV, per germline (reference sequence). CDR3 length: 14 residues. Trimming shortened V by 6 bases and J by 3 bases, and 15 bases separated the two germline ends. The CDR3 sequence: CASRITGQHYEQYF. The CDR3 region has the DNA TGTGCCAGCAGGATCACCGGACAGCACTACGAGCAGTACTTC.

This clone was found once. The CDR3 sequence is CASSSFRQGVGGYTF. The CDR3 DNA is TGTGCCAGCAGTTCCTTCCGACAGGGAGTAGGTGGCTACACCTTC. The rearrangement uses TRBV28 and TRBJ1-2, with 7 bases lining up with TRBD1. The ends lost 4 bases at V and 7 bases at J; junction bases unmatched: 12. Looked up from germline, CDR1 is MDHEN and CDR2 is SYDVKM. There are 15 residues in the CDR3.

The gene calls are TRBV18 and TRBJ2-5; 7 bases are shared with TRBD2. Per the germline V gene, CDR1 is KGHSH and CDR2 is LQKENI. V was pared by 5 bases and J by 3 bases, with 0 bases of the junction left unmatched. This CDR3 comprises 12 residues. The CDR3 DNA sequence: TGTGCCAGCTCAGCGGGGGAAGAGACCCAGTACTTC. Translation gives CASSAGEETQYF.

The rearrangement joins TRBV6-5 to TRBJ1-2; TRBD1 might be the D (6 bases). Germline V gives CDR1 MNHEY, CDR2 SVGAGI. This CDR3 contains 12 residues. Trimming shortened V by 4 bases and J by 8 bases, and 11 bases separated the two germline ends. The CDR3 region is CASSLDRLGYTF. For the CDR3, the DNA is TGTGCCAGCAGTTTAGACAGGTTGGGCTACACCTTC.

CDR3 DNA sequence: TGTGCCACAGGGCCTAGCGGGGGTACAGATACGCAGTATTTT. Translated, it gives CATGPSGGTDTQYF. The rearrangement uses TRBV25-1 and TRBJ2-3; 10 bases agree with TRBD2. Germline CDR1 MGHDK, CDR2 SYGVNS. CDR3 length: 14 residues. The J segment lost 3 bases and the V segment lost 10 bases, leaving 7 bases of the junction unmatched.

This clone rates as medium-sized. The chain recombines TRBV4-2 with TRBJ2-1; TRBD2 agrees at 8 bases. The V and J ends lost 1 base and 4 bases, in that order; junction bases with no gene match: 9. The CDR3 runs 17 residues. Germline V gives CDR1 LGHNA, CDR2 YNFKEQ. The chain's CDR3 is CASSQVWTSSSYNEQFF. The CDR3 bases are TGTGCCAGCAGCCAAGTATGGACTAGCAGTTCTTACAATGAGCAGTTCTTC.

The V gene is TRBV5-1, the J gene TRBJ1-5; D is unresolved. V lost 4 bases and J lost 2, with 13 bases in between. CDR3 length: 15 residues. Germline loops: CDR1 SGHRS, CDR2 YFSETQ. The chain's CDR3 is CASSPGPGGNQPQHF. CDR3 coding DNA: TGCGCCAGCAGCCCGGGCCCCGGGGGCAATCAGCCCCAGCATTTT.

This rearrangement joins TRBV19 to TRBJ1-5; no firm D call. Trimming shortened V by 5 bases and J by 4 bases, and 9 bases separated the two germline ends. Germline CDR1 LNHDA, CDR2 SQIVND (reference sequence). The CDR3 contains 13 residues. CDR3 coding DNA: TGTGCCAGTAGTGAAGGGAGGAATCAGCCCCAGCATTTT. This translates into CASSEGRNQPQHF.

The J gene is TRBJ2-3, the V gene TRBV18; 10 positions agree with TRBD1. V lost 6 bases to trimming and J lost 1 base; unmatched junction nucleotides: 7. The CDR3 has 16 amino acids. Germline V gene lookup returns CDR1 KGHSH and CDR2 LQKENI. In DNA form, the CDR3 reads TGTGCCAGCTCGTTGGGACAGGGGCCGGGCACAGATACGCAGTATTTT. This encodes CASSLGQGPGTDTQYF.

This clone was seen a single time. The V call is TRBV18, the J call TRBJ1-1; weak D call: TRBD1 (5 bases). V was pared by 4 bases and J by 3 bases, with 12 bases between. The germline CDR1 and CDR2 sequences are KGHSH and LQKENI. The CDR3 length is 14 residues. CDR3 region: CASSQKPGDTEAFF. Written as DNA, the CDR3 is TGTGCCAGCTCACAAAAACCGGGGGACACTGAAGCTTTCTTT. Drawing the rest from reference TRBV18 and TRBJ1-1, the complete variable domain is NAGVMQNPRHLVRRRGQEARLRCSPMKGHSHVYWYRQLPEEGLKFMVYLQKENIIDESGMPKERFSAEFPKEGPSILRIQQVVRGDSAAYFCASSQKPGDTEAFFGQGTRLTVV.

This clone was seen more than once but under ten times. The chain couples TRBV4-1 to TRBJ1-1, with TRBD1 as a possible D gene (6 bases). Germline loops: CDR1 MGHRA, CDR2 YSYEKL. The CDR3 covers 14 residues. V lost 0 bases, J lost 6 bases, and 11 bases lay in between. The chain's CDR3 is CASSQELAGAEAFF. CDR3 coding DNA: TGCGCCAGCAGCCAAGAATTGGCAGGGGCTGAAGCTTTCTTT.

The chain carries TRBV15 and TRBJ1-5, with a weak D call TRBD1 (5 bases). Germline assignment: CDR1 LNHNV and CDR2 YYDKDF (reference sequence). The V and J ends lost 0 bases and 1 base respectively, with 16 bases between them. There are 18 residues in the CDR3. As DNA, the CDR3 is TGTGCCACCAGCAGAGATCTTAAAGGCCAGGGCAGCAATCAGCCCCAGCATTTT. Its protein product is CATSRDLKGQGSNQPQHF. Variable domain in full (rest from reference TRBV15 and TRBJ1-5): DAMVIQNPRYQVTQFGKPVTLSCSQTLNHNVMYWYQQKSSQAPKLLFHYYDKDFNNEADTPDNFQSRRPNTSFCFLDIRSPGLGDTAMYLCATSRDLKGQGSNQPQHFGDGTRLSIL.

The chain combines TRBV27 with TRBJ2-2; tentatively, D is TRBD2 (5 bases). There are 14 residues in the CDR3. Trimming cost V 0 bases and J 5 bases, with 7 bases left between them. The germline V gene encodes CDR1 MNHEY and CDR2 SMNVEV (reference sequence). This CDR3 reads CASSLSTGTGELFF. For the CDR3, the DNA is TGTGCCAGCAGTTTATCGACGGGGACCGGGGAGCTGTTTTTT.

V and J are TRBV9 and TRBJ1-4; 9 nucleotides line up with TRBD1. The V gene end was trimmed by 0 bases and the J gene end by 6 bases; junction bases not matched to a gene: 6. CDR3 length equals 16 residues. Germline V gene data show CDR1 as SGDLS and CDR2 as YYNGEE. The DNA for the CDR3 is TGTGCCAGCAGCGTAGAACAGGGGGCGGCCGATGAAAAACTGTTTTTT. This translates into CASSVEQGAADEKLFF.

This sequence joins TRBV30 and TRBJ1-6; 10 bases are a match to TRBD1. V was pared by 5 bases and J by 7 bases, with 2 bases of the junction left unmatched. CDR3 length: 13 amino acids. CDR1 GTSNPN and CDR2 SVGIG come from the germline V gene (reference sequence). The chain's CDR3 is CAWLGQGNSPLHF. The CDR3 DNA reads TGTGCCTGGTTGGGACAGGGGAATTCACCCCTCCACTTT.

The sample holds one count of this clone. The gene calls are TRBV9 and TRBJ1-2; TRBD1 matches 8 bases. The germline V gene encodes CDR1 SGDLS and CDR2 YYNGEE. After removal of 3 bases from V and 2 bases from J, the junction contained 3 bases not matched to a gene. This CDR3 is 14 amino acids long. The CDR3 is CASSGTGLNYGYTF. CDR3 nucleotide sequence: TGTGCCAGCAGCGGGACAGGGCTCAACTATGGCTACACCTTC.

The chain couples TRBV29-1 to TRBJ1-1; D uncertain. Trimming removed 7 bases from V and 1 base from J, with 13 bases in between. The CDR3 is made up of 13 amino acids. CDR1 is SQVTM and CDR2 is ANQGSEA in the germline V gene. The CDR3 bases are TGCAGCGGTGTTAGACACCGGAACACTGAAGCTTTCTTT. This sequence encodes CSGVRHRNTEAFF.

The CDR3 coding sequence is TGTGCCAGCAGCTTGGGAAGAGTGGGGGGGGCAGGAGGCTACACCTTC. Residues: CASSLGRVGGAGGYTF. The chain couples TRBV5-6 to TRBJ1-2, with a tentative D call TRBD1 (6 bases). The CDR3 sequence is 16 residues long. In germline, CDR1 is SGHDT, CDR2 YYEEEE. Between the trimmed V and J ends, which lost 0 bases and 8 bases, there was a span of 20 bases. Complete variable domain (other parts from reference TRBV5-6 and TRBJ1-2): DAGVTQSPTHLIKTRGQQVTLRCSPKSGHDTVSWYQQALGQGPQFIFQYYEEEERQRGNFPDRFSGHQFPNYSSELNVNALLLGDSALYLCASSLGRVGGAGGYTFGSGTRLTVV.

CDR3 residues: CAWSPTRTGDITGELFF. The CDR3 DNA reads TGTGCCTGGAGTCCGACCCGGACAGGGGACATAACCGGGGAGCTGTTTTTT. This chain connects TRBV30 to TRBJ2-2, with 9 positions matching TRBD1. The ends lost 2 bases at V and 5 bases at J; junction bases unmatched: 12. The CDR3 has 17 amino acids. The V gene's germline CDR1 is GTSNPN and CDR2 SVGIG (reference sequence).

CDR3 sequence (DNA): TGTGCCAGCAGCGCGGAAAACAGGGGAACCCTCCACTTT. Translating gives CASSAENRGTLHF. This chain uses TRBV7-6 with TRBJ1-6, with 7 bases that match TRBD1. The CDR3 totals 13 residues. Germline trimming cut 5 bases from V and 14 bases from J; bases unmatched to any gene: 9. The V gene's germline CDR1 is SGHVS and CDR2 FNYEAQ.